A single sample gave rise to the 3 T cell receptor beta chains below, sequenced in a study of OX40 agonist ivuxolimab in advanced cancers. TCRdb's copy holds only in-frame clones and misses some; the assay was immunoSEQ multiplex PCR. This table holds around 93,000 clones, approximately 87% found once. The material was CD4+ or CD8+ T cells sorted from blood, obtained in a trial of the OX40 agonist ivuxolimab. The receptors derive from an adult with an advanced solid tumor such as melanoma, head and neck, liver or kidney cancer.

The chain recombines TRBV6-5 with TRBJ1-2; no firm D call. CDR1 is MNHEY and CDR2 is SVGAGI in the germline V gene. The CDR3 has 15 amino acids. V was shortened by 7 bases and J by 4 bases, with 19 bases between the two germline ends. The CDR3 region is CASTFRPGLGYGYTF. The CDR3 bases are TGTGCCAGCACTTTCAGACCCGGTCTCGGCTATGGCTACACCTTC.

This CDR3 is CASSPTGGRMYEQYF. CDR3 coding DNA: TGTGCCAGCAGCCCAACAGGGGGGCGGATGTACGAGCAGTACTTC. This rearrangement joins TRBV7-2 to TRBJ2-7; the match to TRBD1 covers 8 bases. The CDR3 loop spans 15 amino acids. The V segment lost 5 bases and the J segment 4 bases; nucleotides outside the gene matches: 10. Germline values: CDR1 SGHTA, CDR2 FQGNSA. Combining the CDR3 with reference TRBV7-2 and TRBJ2-7 gives the whole variable domain GAGVSQSPSNKVTEKGKDVELRCDPISGHTALYWYRQSLGQGLEFLIYFQGNSAPDKSGLPSDRFSAERTGGSVSTLTIQRTQQEDSAVYLCASSPTGGRMYEQYFGPGTRLTVT.

The V and J genes are TRBV2 and TRBJ1-1; D is uncertain. The V and J ends lost 3 bases and 0 bases respectively, with 8 bases between them. Germline V gene sequence: CDR1 SNHLY, CDR2 FYNNEI. The CDR3 covers 14 residues. DNA of the CDR3: TGTGCCAGCAGTGAGCGCAGTGTGAACACTGAAGCTTTCTTT. Encoded protein: CASSERSVNTEAFF.